One sample yielded the 4 T cell receptor beta chains listed below, sequenced in a study of T cell responses to AZD1222 COVID-19 vaccine. Some clones are missing from TCRdb's copy, which holds only in-frame ones; the method was immunoSEQ multiplex PCR. The data hold about 130,000 clones, with 88% observed a single time. Sequenced here: peripheral blood, sampled on day 0 of AZD1222 vaccination. These receptors came from an adult in good health.

V and J are TRBV27 and TRBJ2-7; the D gene is possibly TRBD1 (6 bases). CDR1 MNHEY and CDR2 SMNVEV come from the germline V gene (reference sequence). CDR3 length: 18 amino acids. V dropped 2 bases and J dropped 5 bases, with 25 bases sitting between them. CDR3 DNA sequence: TGTGCCAGCAGTTTAAGGGGGTTAAAGGTCCAAGATTGGAACGAGCAGTACTTC. Translating gives CASSLRGLKVQDWNEQYF.

A single count supports this clone. The chain recombines TRBV19 with TRBJ2-3, with 8 bases fitting TRBD2. V shed 9 bases and J 0 bases; nucleotides not matched to a gene: 8. This CDR3 is built from 15 residues. Per the germline V gene, CDR1 is LNHDA and CDR2 is SQIVND (reference sequence). This CDR3 reads CASWASGLSTDTQYF. The CDR3 DNA is TGTGCCAGCTGGGCTAGCGGGCTGAGCACAGATACGCAGTATTTT.

The chain combines TRBV12-3 or TRBV12-4 with TRBJ1-1; D is undetermined. V was shortened by 6 bases and J by 1 base, with 9 bases between the two germline ends. The CDR3 totals 13 residues. CDR3: CASSPRGNTEAFF. The CDR3 DNA follows: TGTGCCAGCAGCCCCCGTGGGAACACTGAAGCTTTCTTT.

CDR3 protein: CAWSTQTGSGQPQHF. In nucleotides, the CDR3 is TGTGCCTGGAGTACCCAGACAGGGTCAGGTCAGCCCCAGCATTTT. J is TRBJ1-5 and V is TRBV30; 7 positions match TRBD1. The CDR3 sequence is 15 residues long. Germline CDR1 GTSNPN, CDR2 SVGIG (reference sequence). The V segment lost 2 bases and the J segment 6 bases; nucleotides outside the gene matches: 10.